This is a list of T cell receptor beta chains from one sample in a study of T-cell reconstitution after alpha-beta-depleted transplantation in children. TCRdb re-called the PCR reads with MiXCR, one entry per CDR3 protein. Here the sample spans 530,000 or so distinct CDR3 sequences, 20% to 30% being singletons. Sequencing used PBMCs, obtained before TCRalphabeta/CD19-depleted stem cell transplant. These receptors were obtained from a boy in the first two years of life with Wiskott-Aldrich syndrome, due to receive a stem cell transplant. Each CDR3 is given without its conserved first and last residue. A D gene is named only where the DNA matches it firmly.

d_gene | v_gene | CDR3aa
. | TRBV20-1 | SAIQDHEQF
. | TRBV29-1 | SVQSLGDTQY
. | TRBV5-1 | ASSSISVNEQF
TRBD2 | TRBV5-1 | ASSLVAGVGEQY
. | TRBV20-1 | SASLGAWEQY
TRBD1 | TRBV12-3/TRBV12-4 | ASSLGQGKGNEQF
TRBD2 | TRBV27 | ATSGTSGSSDTQY
. | TRBV7-9 | ASSSSGYTGELF
. | TRBV5-6 | ASSWQGDYEQY
. | TRBV28 | ASSFVRSSGANVLT
. | TRBV20-1 | SARAASESNEQF
TRBD2 | TRBV5-1 | ASSLISGSSFAYEQY
. | TRBV29-1 | SVEVQGMNTEAF
. | TRBV5-1 | ASSFIGGEYGYT
. | TRBV18 | ASSPAGDTEAF
TRBD1 | TRBV5-6 | ASSWTGITGELF
. | TRBV27 | ASSFVGRVKETQY
. | TRBV10-3 | AISIGRAYEQY
. | TRBV4-1 | ASSQDPPGQPYEQY
. | TRBV7-9 | ASRMTVMGSGELF
TRBD2 | TRBV7-2 | ASSSPERERQNSQY
. | TRBV3-1 | ASSQIGRSMGEQY
TRBD1 | TRBV11-2 | ASSNRSTGSYGYT
TRBD2 | TRBV30 | AWSVQAGASYEQY
. | TRBV20-1 | SAQLLGANTEAF
. | TRBV29-1 | SVGWAGEWSTEAF
TRBD2 | TRBV29-1 | SLPGTSGGQQF
TRBD1 | TRBV18 | ASSLTGCCYEQY
. | TRBV10-3 | AISPGLSPDTQY
. | TRBV27 | ASSFWGPRYEQY
TRBD2 | TRBV11-2 | ASSQTSGRSNEQF
TRBD1 | TRBV6-1 | ASIRQHRGDGYT
. | TRBV28 | ASSSRATDYNEQF
TRBD1 | TRBV5-1 | ASSGAGTAEKLF
. | TRBV9 | ASSTSAFNYGYT
TRBD1 | TRBV28 | ASRTRQGRNYGYT
TRBD1 | TRBV4-2 | ASSPSGRTGSTDTQY
TRBD1 | TRBV27 | ASSWGTGRDGYT
. | TRBV30 | AWARDASPPLH
. | TRBV5-6 | ASSFWRAREQF
TRBD2 | TRBV5-1 | ASSLGVGRSSYNEQF
TRBD1 | TRBV12-3/TRBV12-4 | ASSTGQKNTEAF
TRBD1 | TRBV7-9 | ASSFQGENQPQH
. | TRBV20-1 | SARGASPTDTQY
TRBD1 | TRBV20-1 | SARTGERDTQY
. | TRBV3-1 | ASSHDAGNTEAF
. | TRBV5-1 | ASSSQAETEAF